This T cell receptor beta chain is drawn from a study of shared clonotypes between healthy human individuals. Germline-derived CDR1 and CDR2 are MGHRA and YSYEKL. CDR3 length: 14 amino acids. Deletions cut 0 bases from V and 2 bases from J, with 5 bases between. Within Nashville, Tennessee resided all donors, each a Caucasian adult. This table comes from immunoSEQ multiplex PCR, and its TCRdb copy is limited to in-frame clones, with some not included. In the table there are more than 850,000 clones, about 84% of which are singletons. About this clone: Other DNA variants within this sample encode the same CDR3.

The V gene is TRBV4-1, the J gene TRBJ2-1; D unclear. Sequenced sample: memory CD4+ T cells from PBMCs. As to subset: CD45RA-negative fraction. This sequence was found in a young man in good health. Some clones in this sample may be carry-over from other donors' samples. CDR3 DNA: TGCGCCAGCAGCCAAGACCCTACCTACAATGAGCAGTTCTTC. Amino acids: CASSQDPTYNEQFF.